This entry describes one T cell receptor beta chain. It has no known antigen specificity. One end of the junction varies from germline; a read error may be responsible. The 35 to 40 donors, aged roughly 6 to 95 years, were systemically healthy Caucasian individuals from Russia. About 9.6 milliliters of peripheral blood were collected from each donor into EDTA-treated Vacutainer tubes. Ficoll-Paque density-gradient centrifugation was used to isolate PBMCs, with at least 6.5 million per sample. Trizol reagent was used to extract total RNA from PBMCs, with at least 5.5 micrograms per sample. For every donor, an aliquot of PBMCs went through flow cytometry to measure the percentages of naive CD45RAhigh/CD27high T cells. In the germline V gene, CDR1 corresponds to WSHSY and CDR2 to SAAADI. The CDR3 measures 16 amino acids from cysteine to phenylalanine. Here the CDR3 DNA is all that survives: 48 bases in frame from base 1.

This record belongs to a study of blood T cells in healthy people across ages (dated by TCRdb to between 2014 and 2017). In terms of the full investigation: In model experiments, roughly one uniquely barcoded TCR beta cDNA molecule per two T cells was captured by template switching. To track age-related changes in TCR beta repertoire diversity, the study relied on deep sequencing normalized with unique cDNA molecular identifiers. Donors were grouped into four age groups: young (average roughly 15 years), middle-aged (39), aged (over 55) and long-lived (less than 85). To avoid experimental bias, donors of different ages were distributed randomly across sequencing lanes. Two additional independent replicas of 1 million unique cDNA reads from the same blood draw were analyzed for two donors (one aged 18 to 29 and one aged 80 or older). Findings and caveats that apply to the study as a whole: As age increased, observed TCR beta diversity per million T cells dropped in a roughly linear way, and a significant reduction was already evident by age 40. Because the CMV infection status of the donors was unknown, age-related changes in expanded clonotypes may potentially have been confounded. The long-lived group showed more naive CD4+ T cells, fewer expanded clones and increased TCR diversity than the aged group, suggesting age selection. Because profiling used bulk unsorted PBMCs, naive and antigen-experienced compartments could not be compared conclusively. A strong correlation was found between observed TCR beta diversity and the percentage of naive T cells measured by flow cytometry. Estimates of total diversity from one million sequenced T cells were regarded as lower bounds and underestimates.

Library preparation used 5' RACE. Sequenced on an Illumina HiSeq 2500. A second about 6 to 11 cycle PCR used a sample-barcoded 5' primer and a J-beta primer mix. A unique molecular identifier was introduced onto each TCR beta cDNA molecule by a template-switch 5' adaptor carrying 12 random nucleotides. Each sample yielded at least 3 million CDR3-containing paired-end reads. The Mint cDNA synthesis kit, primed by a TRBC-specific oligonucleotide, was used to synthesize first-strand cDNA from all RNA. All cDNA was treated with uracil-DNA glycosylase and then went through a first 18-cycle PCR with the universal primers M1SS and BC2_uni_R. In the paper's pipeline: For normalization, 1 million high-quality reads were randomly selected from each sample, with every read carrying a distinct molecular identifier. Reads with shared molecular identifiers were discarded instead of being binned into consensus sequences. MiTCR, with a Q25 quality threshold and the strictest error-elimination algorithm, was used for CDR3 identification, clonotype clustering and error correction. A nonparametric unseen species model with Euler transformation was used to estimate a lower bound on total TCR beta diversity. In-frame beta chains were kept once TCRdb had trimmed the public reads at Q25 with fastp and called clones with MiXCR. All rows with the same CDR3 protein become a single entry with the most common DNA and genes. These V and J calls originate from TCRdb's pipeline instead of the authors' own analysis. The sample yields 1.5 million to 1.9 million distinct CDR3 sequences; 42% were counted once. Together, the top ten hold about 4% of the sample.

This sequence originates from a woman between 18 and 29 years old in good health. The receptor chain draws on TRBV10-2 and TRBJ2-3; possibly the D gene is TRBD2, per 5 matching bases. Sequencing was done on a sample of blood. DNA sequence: TGCGCCAGCAGTGAGTCGATCAGCGGACCTACAGATACGCGGTATTTT. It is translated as CASSESISGPTDTRYF.